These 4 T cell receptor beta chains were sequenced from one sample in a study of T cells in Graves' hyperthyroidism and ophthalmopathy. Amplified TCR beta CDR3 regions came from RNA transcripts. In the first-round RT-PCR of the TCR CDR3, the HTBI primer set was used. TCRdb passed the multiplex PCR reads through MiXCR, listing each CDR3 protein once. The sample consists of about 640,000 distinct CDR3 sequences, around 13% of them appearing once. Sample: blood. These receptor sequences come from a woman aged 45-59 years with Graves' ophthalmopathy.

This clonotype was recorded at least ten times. The CDR3 DNA reads TGTGCCAGCAGCCAAGATACGTTCGCAGGGACCAAAAACATTCAGTACTTC. It translates to CASSQDTFAGTKNIQYF. The chain couples TRBV14 to TRBJ2-4; tentative D call: TRBD1 (5 bases). The CDR3 loop spans 17 amino acids. Trimming shortened V by 0 bases and J by 2 bases, and 14 bases separated the two germline ends. The germline gives CDR1 SGHDN, CDR2 FVKESK. Complete variable domain (other parts from reference TRBV14 and TRBJ2-4): EAGVTQFPSHSVIEKGQTVTLRCDPISGHDNLYWYRRVMGKEIKFLLHFVKESKQDESGMPNNRFLAERTGGTYSTLKVQPAELEDSGVYFCASSQDTFAGTKNIQYFGAGTRLSVL.

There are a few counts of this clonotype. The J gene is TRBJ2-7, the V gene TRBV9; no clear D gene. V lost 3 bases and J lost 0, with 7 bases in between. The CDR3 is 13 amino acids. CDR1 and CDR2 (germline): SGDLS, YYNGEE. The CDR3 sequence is CASSGPSSYEQYF. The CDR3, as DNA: TGTGCCAGCAGCGGGCCCAGCTCCTACGAGCAGTACTTC.

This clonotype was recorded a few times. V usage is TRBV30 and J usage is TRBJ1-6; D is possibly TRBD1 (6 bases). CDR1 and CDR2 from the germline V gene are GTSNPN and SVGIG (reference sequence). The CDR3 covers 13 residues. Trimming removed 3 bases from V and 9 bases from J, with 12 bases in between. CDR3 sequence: CAWSPRGGSPLHF. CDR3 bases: TGTGCCTGGAGCCCTAGGGGGGGTTCACCCCTCCACTTT.

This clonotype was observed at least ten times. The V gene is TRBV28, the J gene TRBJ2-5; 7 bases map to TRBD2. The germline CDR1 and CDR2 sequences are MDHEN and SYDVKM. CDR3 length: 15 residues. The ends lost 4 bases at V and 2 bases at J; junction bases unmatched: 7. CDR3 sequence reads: CASSSPLAEQETQYF. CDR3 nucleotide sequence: TGTGCCAGCAGTTCGCCGCTAGCGGAACAAGAGACCCAGTACTTC.